These 32 T cell receptor beta chains were all obtained from the same sample, sequenced in a study of CD8 T cells in ankylosing spondylitis. TCRdb passed the 5' RACE reads through MiXCR, listing each CDR3 protein once. The data hold approximately 540,000 distinct CDR3 sequences, with roughly 13% observed a single time. Study outcomes and limitations: Apparently characteristic of ankylosing spondylitis blood was a TCR beta motif (eight highly homologous variants).

These receptors have no known antigen. Sequencing input: blood, either unsorted or a sorted T cell fraction (not recorded which). The receptors come from a male donor with ankylosing spondylitis.

J is TRBJ2-1 and V is TRBV4-1; 7 bases match TRBD2. V lost 1 base to trimming and J lost 7 bases; unmatched junction nucleotides: 16. CDR1 and CDR2 (germline): MGHRA, YSYEKL. There are 18 residues in the CDR3. The CDR3, as DNA: TGCGCCAGCAGCCAAGTTGACCAGCGGGGCCTGGGTGGGAATGAGCAGTTCTTC. Translating gives CASSQVDQRGLGGNEQFF.

The CDR3 nucleotides are TGTGCCAGCAACAGGGTACCCTACAATGAGCAGTTCTTC. It encodes CASNRVPYNEQFF. The rearrangement links TRBV9 to TRBJ2-1; a possible D gene is TRBD1 (6 bases). The germline CDR1 and CDR2 sequences are SGDLS and YYNGEE. V lost 6 bases to trimming and J lost 2 bases, with 9 bases between them. The CDR3 sequence is 13 residues long.

The chain has TRBV7-2 and TRBJ2-3, with 10 bases matching TRBD2. Germline CDR1 SGHTA, CDR2 FQGNSA. V dropped 5 bases and J dropped 4; count of bases not matched to a gene: 9. The CDR3 runs 16 residues. This CDR3 is CASSPLGLASADTQYF. The CDR3 DNA is TGTGCCAGCAGCCCGCTGGGACTAGCGTCAGCAGATACGCAGTATTTT.

This clonotype showed up just a few times. The chain combines TRBV29-1 with TRBJ1-5; tentative D call: TRBD1 (6 bases). This CDR3 region has 13 residues. V lost 7 bases and J 3 bases, leaving 13 bases between the germline ends. Germline assignment: CDR1 SQVTM and CDR2 ANQGSEA. The chain's CDR3 is CSAQGSVNQPQHF. CDR3 DNA sequence: TGCAGCGCCCAGGGGAGTGTCAATCAGCCCCAGCATTTT.

The chain links TRBV30 to TRBJ1-6, with D perhaps matching TRBD1 (6 bases). V was pared by 2 bases and J by 0 bases, with 17 bases between. Germline V gene sequence: CDR1 GTSNPN, CDR2 SVGIG (reference sequence). The CDR3 loop spans 18 amino acids. The CDR3 protein is CAWSSETGRISYNSPLHF. The CDR3 nucleotides are TGTGCCTGGAGTTCCGAGACAGGACGAATCTCCTATAATTCACCCCTCCACTTT.

A few counts support this clonotype. This chain links TRBV24-1 with TRBJ1-1, with D perhaps TRBD1 (5 bases). The CDR3 sequence is 14 residues long. V shed 4 bases and J shed 1 base, with 9 bases lying between them. The germline gives CDR1 KGHDR, CDR2 SFDVKD. The CDR3 loop reads CATSESRENTEAFF. The DNA of the CDR3 is TGTGCCACCAGTGAGTCCAGGGAGAACACTGAAGCTTTCTTT.

In its sample, this clonotype was seen a few times. This chain joins TRBV20-1 and TRBJ2-5; TRBD1 matches 9 bases. The CDR3 length is 14 residues. Trimming cost V 3 bases and J 4 bases; bases outside gene matches: 6. The germline V gene encodes CDR1 DFQATT and CDR2 SNEGSKA (reference sequence). The CDR3 spells CSARGTGKPETQYF. For the CDR3, the DNA is TGCAGTGCTAGGGGGACAGGGAAGCCAGAGACCCAGTACTTC.

The rearrangement uses TRBV20-1 and TRBJ1-1; 9 bases are a match to TRBD1. Germline loops: CDR1 DFQATT, CDR2 SNEGSKA (reference sequence). This CDR3 comprises 13 residues. Trimming removed 6 bases from V and 3 bases from J; junction bases left unmatched: 5. CDR3 in DNA: TGCAGTGCCGACAGGGGGAAGTACACTGAAGCTTTCTTT. The encoded protein is CSADRGKYTEAFF.

The chain is built from TRBV14 and TRBJ1-1, with D tentatively TRBD1 (5 bases). The CDR3 spans 13 residues. V dropped 3 bases and J dropped 9 bases, with 14 bases sitting between them. In germline, CDR1 is SGHDN, CDR2 FVKESK. The CDR3 bases are TGTGCCAGCAGCCAGGGACCCACAACCAAAGCTTTCTTT. As protein: CASSQGPTTKAFF.

The V gene is TRBV12-3 or TRBV12-4, the J gene TRBJ2-3, with TRBD1 matching over 10 bases. This CDR3 region has 18 residues. DNA for the CDR3: TGTACCATCAGTTTCCTCTTCGACAGGGGGCTTCCCACAGATACGCAGTATTTT. Protein product: CTISFLFDRGLPTDTQYF.

This sequence joins TRBV12-3 or TRBV12-4 and TRBJ1-2, with D maybe TRBD1 (6 bases). CDR3 size: 14 residues. The V end was cut by 6 bases, the J end by 1 base, with 12 bases between. DNA for the CDR3: TGTGCCAGCAGACCCCGGACAGATAACTATGGCTACACCTTC. As protein: CASRPRTDNYGYTF.

The rearrangement joins TRBV3-1 to TRBJ1-1; the D gene is possibly TRBD1 (6 bases). V lost 5 bases and J 4 bases, leaving 14 bases between the germline ends. Germline values: CDR1 LGHDT, CDR2 YNNKEL (reference sequence). The CDR3 extends over 14 amino acids. CDR3 amino acids: CASSSRTEGTEAFF. The CDR3 nucleotides are TGTGCCAGCAGCTCGCGGACAGAGGGCACTGAAGCTTTCTTT.

This clonotype was seen a few times. V and J are TRBV11-2 and TRBJ2-5; the match to TRBD2 covers 9 bases. The CDR3 has 16 amino acids. V lost 3 bases to trimming and J lost 4 bases; unmatched junction nucleotides: 9. CDR1 is SGHAT and CDR2 is FQNNGV in the germline V gene. CDR3 sequence: CASSFSSGSFSETQYF. CDR3 bases: TGTGCCAGCAGCTTCAGTAGCGGGAGTTTTTCAGAGACCCAGTACTTC.

The rearrangement joins TRBV24-1 to TRBJ2-2; TRBD1 agrees at 7 bases. CDR1 is KGHDR and CDR2 is SFDVKD in the germline V gene. V trimming: 7 bases; J trimming: 7 bases; junction bases outside the gene matches: 8. This CDR3 is built from 14 residues. The CDR3 DNA reads TGTGCCACCAGAGGACAGGTTGTCGGCGGGGAGCTGTTTTTT. Amino acid sequence: CATRGQVVGGELFF.

This clonotype was seen at least ten times. This sequence joins TRBV12-3 or TRBV12-4 and TRBJ2-7; D gene unclear. The CDR3 consists of 14 residues. Trimming removed 3 bases from V and 1 base from J, with 10 bases in between. The CDR3 nucleotides read TGTGCCAGCAGTTTTACTGGGGAATCCTACGAGCAGTACTTC. As protein: CASSFTGESYEQYF.

V gene TRBV24-1 combines with J gene TRBJ1-2, with a weak D call TRBD1 (6 bases). Trimming removed 6 bases at V and 3 bases at J, with 25 bases between. In germline, CDR1 is KGHDR, CDR2 SFDVKD. This CDR3 comprises 18 residues. The CDR3 sequence is CATSSTNLKAGDDYGYTF. CDR3 sequence (DNA): TGTGCCACCAGTTCCACGAATTTAAAGGCAGGGGATGACTATGGCTACACCTTC.

The genes are TRBV7-9 and TRBJ2-2; maybe TRBD2 (6 bases). Trimming shortened V by 2 bases and J by 3 bases, and 10 bases separated the two germline ends. CDR1 and CDR2 from the germline V gene are SEHNR and FQNEAQ (reference sequence). The CDR3 is 15 amino acids. The CDR3 DNA follows: TGTGCCAGCAGCTTAAATAGCGGAGACACCGGGGAGCTGTTTTTT. It specifies CASSLNSGDTGELFF.

The sample holds a few counts of this clonotype. This rearrangement joins TRBV7-9 to TRBJ2-3; D possibly corresponds to TRBD2 (5 bases). The CDR3 extends over 15 amino acids. V was trimmed by 4 bases and J by 3 bases, leaving 14 bases between them. Germline CDR1 and CDR2: SEHNR and FQNEAQ (reference sequence). In nucleotides, the CDR3 is TGTGCCAGCAGCTCCGGGGTGGCTAAAACAGATACGCAGTATTTT. Protein sequence: CASSSGVAKTDTQYF.

Only a few counts were recorded for this clonotype. The rearrangement joins TRBV7-6 to TRBJ2-1; 8 bases map to TRBD2. The V and J ends lost 5 bases and 0 bases, in that order; junction bases with no gene match: 6. Germline CDR1 reads SGHVS; CDR2 reads FNYEAQ. CDR3 length equals 16 residues. The CDR3 sequence is CASSPTSGSSYNEQFF. In nucleotides, the CDR3 is TGTGCCAGCAGCCCCACAAGCGGGAGCTCCTACAATGAGCAGTTCTTC. Variable domain in full (rest from reference TRBV7-6 and TRBJ2-1): GAGVSQSPRYKVTKRGQDVALRCDPISGHVSLYWYRQALGQGPEFLTYFNYEAQQDKSGLPNDRFSAERPEGSISTLTIQRTEQRDSAMYRCASSPTSGSSYNEQFFGPGTRLTVL.

CDR3 nucleotides: TGTGCCAGTAGTACTTCCCCCACGGTAGGTGTGAACACTGAAGCTTTCTTT. Its translation is CASSTSPTVGVNTEAFF. The rearrangement links TRBV19 to TRBJ1-1; no clear D gene. The germline V gene encodes CDR1 LNHDA and CDR2 SQIVND (reference sequence). Trimming left V 4 bases short and J 0 bases short, with 18 bases between. The CDR3 consists of 17 residues.

The V call is TRBV2, the J call TRBJ1-3, with unresolved D. V lost 7 bases and J lost 4, with 8 bases in between. The CDR3 extends over 12 amino acids. The V gene's germline CDR1 is SNHLY and CDR2 FYNNEI. CDR3 nucleotides: TGTGCCAGCACCGTAACCGGAAACACCATATATTTT. Amino acids: CASTVTGNTIYF. Looking up the rest from reference TRBV2 and TRBJ1-3 gives the full variable domain: EPEVTQTPSHQVTQMGQEVILRCVPISNHLYFYWYRQILGQKVEFLVSFYNNEISEKSEIFDDQFSVERPDGSNFTLKIRSTKLEDSAMYFCASTVTGNTIYFGEGSWLTVV.

This rearrangement joins TRBV6-4 to TRBJ1-2; D is unresolved. In germline, CDR1 is MRHNA, CDR2 SNTAGT. This CDR3 is 14 amino acids long. Trimming stripped 3 bases from V and 4 bases from J, with 12 bases between. Here the CDR3 DNA reads TGTGCCAGCAGTGAGACTCCGTTGTCCTATGGCTACACCTTC. This translates into CASSETPLSYGYTF.

The rearrangement links TRBV15 to TRBJ2-6; no reliable D call. The CDR3 is 13 amino acids. The germline V gene has CDR1 LNHNV and CDR2 YYDKDF (reference sequence). V was pared by 4 bases and J by 0 bases, with 1 base between. The CDR3 sequence: CATSTSGANVLTF. In DNA form, the CDR3 reads TGTGCCACCAGCACCTCTGGGGCCAACGTCCTGACTTTC.

This clonotype was counted a few times. This chain uses TRBV11-1 with TRBJ2-2; 16 nucleotides line up with TRBD2. Trimming removed 5 bases from V and 4 bases from J; junction bases left unmatched: 10. Germline CDR1 SGHAT, CDR2 FQDESV (reference sequence). This CDR3 comprises 19 residues. The CDR3 loop reads CASSPGLAGGPSGTGELFF. The CDR3 coding sequence is TGTGCCAGCAGCCCGGGACTAGCGGGAGGGCCCTCTGGCACCGGGGAGCTGTTTTTT.

The chain joins TRBV5-5 to TRBJ2-7; D is possibly TRBD2 (6 bases). There are 13 residues in the CDR3. Germline lookup yields CDR1 SGHKS and CDR2 YYEKEE (reference sequence). Trimming cost V 3 bases and J 6 bases, with 13 bases left between them. CDR3 in amino acids: CASSSGLEGEQYF. The CDR3 nucleotides read TGTGCCAGCAGCTCGGGACTCGAGGGCGAGCAGTACTTC.

This clonotype has just a few counts. The chain recombines TRBV25-1 with TRBJ2-1, with 9 bases fitting TRBD2. The CDR3 runs 15 residues. J gave up 4 bases and V 2 bases, and 3 bases lay outside the gene matches. Germline V lookup: CDR1 MGHDK, CDR2 SYGVNS. The CDR3 DNA is TGTGCCAGCAGTGAACTTAGCGGGAGTTACAATGAGCAGTTCTTC. It translates to CASSELSGSYNEQFF. Full variable domain (missing parts from reference TRBV25-1 and TRBJ2-1): EADIYQTPRYLVIGTGKKITLECSQTMGHDKMYWYQQDPGMELHLIHYSYGVNSTEKGDLSSESTVSRIRTEHFPLTLESARPSHTSQYLCASSELSGSYNEQFFGPGTRLTVL.

The chain employs TRBV5-1 and TRBJ1-2, with TRBD1 identical over 9 bases. CDR3 length: 13 amino acids. After removal of 4 bases from V and 8 bases from J, the junction contained 6 bases not matched to a gene. Germline V CDR1 and CDR2: SGHRS, YFSETQ. The CDR3: CASSGGQGNGYTF. The CDR3 coding sequence is TGCGCCAGCAGCGGGGGACAGGGCAACGGCTACACCTTC.

This clonotype appeared a few times. The chain employs TRBV30 and TRBJ2-1; D gene unclear. Per the germline V gene, CDR1 is GTSNPN and CDR2 is SVGIG (reference sequence). The CDR3 totals 13 residues. The ends were cut back, 1 base at V and 0 bases at J, with 4 bases in the middle. This chain's CDR3 is CAWSGTSYNEQFF. The CDR3 region has the DNA TGTGCCTGGAGTGGGACCTCCTACAATGAGCAGTTCTTC.

The count of this clonotype is one. This chain uses TRBV15 with TRBJ2-7; D call uncertain. This CDR3 comprises 14 residues. The germline V gene encodes CDR1 LNHNV and CDR2 YYDKDF (reference sequence). V dropped 1 base and J dropped 6 bases, with 13 bases sitting between them. CDR3 region: CATSRVIADGEQYF. DNA of the CDR3: TGTGCCACCAGCAGAGTAATCGCGGACGGCGAGCAGTACTTC.

The genes are TRBV24-1 and TRBJ1-2; D might be TRBD1 (5 bases). Trimming cost V 5 bases and J 4 bases, with 7 bases left between them. CDR3 length equals 12 residues. CDR1 is KGHDR and CDR2 is SFDVKD in the germline V gene. The CDR3 spells CATSAGSYGYTF. Here the CDR3 DNA reads TGTGCCACCAGTGCAGGGTCCTATGGCTACACCTTC.

This clonotype was seen more than once but under ten times. The chain joins TRBV20-1 to TRBJ2-7, with D maybe TRBD1 (5 bases). The length of the CDR3 is 11 residues. The V gene lost 1 base and the J gene lost 5 bases, with 6 bases spanning the gap. Germline CDR1 and CDR2: DFQATT and SNEGSKA (reference sequence). The CDR3 DNA is TGCAGTGCTAGAGCCAGGGACGAGCAGTACTTC. Translating it yields CSARARDEQYF.

The rearrangement joins TRBV5-8 to TRBJ2-3, with 8 bases that match TRBD2. CDR3 length equals 17 residues. Germline CDR1 reads SGHTS; CDR2 reads YDEGEE. The V and J ends lost 2 bases and 1 base, in that order; junction bases with no gene match: 9. The CDR3 is CASSFAISGGGTDTQYF. The CDR3 nucleotides are TGTGCCAGCAGCTTCGCCATCAGCGGGGGTGGCACAGATACGCAGTATTTT.